The 7 T cell receptor beta chains reported below all come from one sample, sequenced in a study of blood T cell repertoires in COVID-19. Sequencing was performed with immunoSEQ multiplex PCR; in TCRdb, only in-frame clones are kept and a portion is missing. The table includes 250,000 or so clones, around 87% detected once. Sequencing was carried out using peripheral blood. These receptors were obtained from a woman aged 70-85 years with active or convalescent COVID-19.

The CDR3 spells CASSPWGLYDAEETQYF. The CDR3 nucleotides read TGTGCCAGCAGTCCCTGGGGGCTTTACGACGCCGAAGAGACCCAGTACTTC. The V gene is TRBV6-6, the J gene TRBJ2-5; perhaps TRBD1 as D (6 bases). From germline, CDR1 is MNHNY and CDR2 SVGAGI (reference sequence). The CDR3 is made up of 17 amino acids. V was shortened by 5 bases and J by 3 bases, with 22 bases between the two germline ends.

The chain is built from TRBV6-1 and TRBJ1-5; possibly TRBD1 for D (5 bases). The CDR3 covers 15 residues. Germline CDR1 MNHNS, CDR2 SASEGT. The V end was cut by 2 bases, the J end by 1 base, with 9 bases between. Here the CDR3 DNA reads TGTGCCAGCAGTGAATCAGGGAAGAGCAATCAGCCCCAGCATTTT. It encodes CASSESGKSNQPQHF.

The J gene is TRBJ1-2, the V gene TRBV5-6; 9 bases line up with TRBD1. The germline gives CDR1 SGHDT, CDR2 YYEEEE. This CDR3 is 15 amino acids long. V lost 1 base to trimming and J lost 3 bases; unmatched junction nucleotides: 4. Here the CDR3 reads CASSLYRDRDYGYTF. The CDR3 DNA is TGTGCCAGCAGCTTGTACCGGGACAGGGACTATGGCTACACCTTC.

This chain connects TRBV18 to TRBJ1-5, with a possible D match to TRBD1 (5 bases). Deletions cut 4 bases from V and 3 bases from J, with 10 bases between. The CDR3 consists of 14 residues. Per germline, CDR1 KGHSH and CDR2 LQKENI. The chain's CDR3 is CASSRREDNQPQHF. The CDR3 DNA follows: TGTGCCAGCTCACGCAGGGAGGACAATCAGCCCCAGCATTTT. Full variable domain (rest looked up from reference TRBV18 and TRBJ1-5): NAGVMQNPRHLVRRRGQEARLRCSPMKGHSHVYWYRQLPEEGLKFMVYLQKENIIDESGMPKERFSAEFPKEGPSILRIQQVVRGDSAAYFCASSRREDNQPQHFGDGTRLSIL.

The chain recombines TRBV10-3 with TRBJ2-3, with TRBD1 matching over 9 bases. The V and J ends lost 5 bases and 5 bases, in that order; junction bases with no gene match: 11. The germline CDR1 and CDR2 sequences are ENHRY and SYGVKD. The CDR3 consists of 16 residues. CDR3 protein: CAISTHTGGGIDTQYF. For the CDR3, the DNA is TGTGCCATCAGTACCCACACAGGGGGCGGGATAGATACGCAGTATTTT.

V gene TRBV7-2 combines with J gene TRBJ1-5, with D perhaps TRBD1 (5 bases). Trimming left V 1 base short and J 6 bases short, with 22 bases between. This CDR3 spans 18 amino acids. Germline values: CDR1 SGHTA, CDR2 FQGNSA. CDR3 loop: CASSLGPSTGGSSQPQHF. The DNA of the CDR3 is TGTGCCAGCAGCTTAGGCCCTTCCACGGGGGGAAGTAGTCAGCCCCAGCATTTT.

The V gene is TRBV4-1, the J gene TRBJ2-5; 7 nucleotides match TRBD2. J gave up 4 bases and V 0 bases, and 11 bases lay outside the gene matches. The length of the CDR3 is 17 residues. Germline-derived CDR1 and CDR2 are MGHRA and YSYEKL. CDR3 in amino acids: CASSQDGTTDEGETQYF. The CDR3 region has the DNA TGCGCCAGCAGCCAAGATGGGACTACCGACGAGGGAGAGACCCAGTACTTC.